This entry concerns a single T cell receptor (beta chain). Its antigen is unidentified. The data are from a study of cytomegalovirus exposure and HLA in healthy donors. Study-level results: It was in a later analysis that TCR association rates were seen to vary by HLA locus, highest for DRB1 and lowest for HLA-C.

A multiplex PCR was run with 60 Vbeta primers and 13 Jbeta primers. Sequencing was performed with immunoSEQ multiplex PCR; in TCRdb, only in-frame clones are kept and a portion is missing. This sample has around 70,000 clones, with roughly 80% found just once. The sequenced sample was PBMCs. The origin of this receptor is a girl aged 10 to 17 in good health and CMV-seropositive.

The CDR3 sequence: CASSPPGGRPDNYGYTF. CDR3 nucleotide sequence: TGCGCCAGCAGCCCCCCAGGGGGCCGGCCGGATAACTATGGCTACACCTTC. The J gene is TRBJ1-2, the V gene TRBV4-1; 8 positions agree with TRBD1. Unmatched junction bases numbered 11, after V lost 4 bases and J lost 1 base. CDR1 is MGHRA and CDR2 is YSYEKL in the germline V gene. The length of the CDR3 is 17 residues.